This T cell receptor beta chain stems from a study of blood T cell repertoires in COVID-19. Whole-study context: PBMCs, B-cell-depleted T cells, or T cells were the source of the cDNA or gDNA that made up the material.

Germline CDR1 is SGDLS and CDR2 is YYNGEE. Between the trimmed V and J ends, which lost 2 bases and 0 bases, there was a span of 8 bases. The CDR3 runs to 14 residues. Assay used: immunoSEQ multiplex PCR; TCRdb lists only in-frame clones, some missing. The sample has 95,000 or so clones, around 87% seen once. The rearrangement joins TRBV9 to TRBJ2-5, with a tentative D call TRBD1 (6 bases). This clonotype was sampled from a human donor in a cohort sampled during active COVID-19. Sample: peripheral blood. The CDR3 loop is CASSVTGNQETQYF. The CDR3 bases are TGTGCCAGCAGCGTCACAGGGAACCAAGAGACCCAGTACTTC.